Listed below are T cell receptor beta chains from one sample, sequenced in a study of control samples from healthy donors and cancer patients. The protocol was immunoSEQ multiplex PCR, while the TCRdb copy is restricted to in-frame clones and leaves out a portion. The table lists over 75,000 clones, 85% of them singletons. The sample taken for sequencing was blood. These receptors all come from a man aged 30 to 45 in good health. Each CDR3 is given with its conserved first and last residue. Each record gives: D gene, J gene, clone size, V gene, CDR3 DNA, CDR3 protein. A D gene is named only where the DNA matches it firmly. Size is stated for part of the rows, as once, few or many counts, or as a class when the clone is expanded.

D: -
J: TRBJ2-7
size: -
V: TRBV10-3
DNA: TGTGCCATCAGTGAGCCGTTGATCGAGCAGTACTTC
CDR3: CAISEPLIEQYF

D: -
J: TRBJ2-1
size: -
V: TRBV6-1
DNA: TGTGCCAGCAGTGCCCATAAGGGAAGCTCCTACAATGAGCAGTTCTTC
CDR3: CASSAHKGSSYNEQFF

D: TRBD2
J: TRBJ2-2
size: -
V: TRBV9
DNA: TGTGCCAGCAGCGCCGCTAGCGGGGGGCCACTAACCGGGGAGCTGTTTTTT
CDR3: CASSAASGGPLTGELFF

D: TRBD1
J: TRBJ2-2
size: -
V: TRBV6-2/TRBV6-3
DNA: TGTGCCAGCAGTTACCTCAGGGGGGGGGAGCTGTTTTTT
CDR3: CASSYLRGGELFF

D: -
J: TRBJ1-6
size: few
V: TRBV5-4
DNA: TGTGCCAGCAGGGGTAGCTCCTATAATTCACCCCTCCACTTT
CDR3: CASRGSSYNSPLHF

D: -
J: TRBJ1-1
size: -
V: TRBV25-1
DNA: TGTGCCAGCAGTGCCCAGGTGAACACTGAAGCTTTCTTT
CDR3: CASSAQVNTEAFF

D: -
J: TRBJ2-7
size: -
V: TRBV19
DNA: TGTGCCAGTAGTATATATGGTGGCGATTCCTACGAGCAGTACTTC
CDR3: CASSIYGGDSYEQYF

D: TRBD1
J: TRBJ1-2
size: -
V: TRBV19
DNA: TGTGCCAGTAGTCTCTCCGCCCCGGGGACAGGGCTTGGCTACACCTTC
CDR3: CASSLSAPGTGLGYTF

D: -
J: TRBJ2-3
size: -
V: TRBV24-1
DNA: TGTGCCACCAGTGATCCGCCAGGGACTTTTACAGATACGCAGTATTTT
CDR3: CATSDPPGTFTDTQYF

D: TRBD2
J: TRBJ2-3
size: -
V: TRBV6-5
DNA: TGTGCCAGCAGTACTAGCGGGGGTCGCACAGATACGCAGTATTTT
CDR3: CASSTSGGRTDTQYF

D: -
J: TRBJ2-2
size: -
V: TRBV12-3/TRBV12-4
DNA: TGTGCCAGCAGTTTAGTCAGGGTCGGGGAGCTGTTTTTT
CDR3: CASSLVRVGELFF

D: -
J: TRBJ2-2
size: -
V: TRBV5-4
DNA: TGTGCCAGCAGCGGGGGAACGAACACCGGGGAGCTGTTTTTT
CDR3: CASSGGTNTGELFF

D: -
J: TRBJ1-5
size: -
V: TRBV24-1
DNA: TGTGCCACCAGTGATTTGGATGACAGCTTCAATCAGCCCCAGCATTTT
CDR3: CATSDLDDSFNQPQHF

D: -
J: TRBJ1-1
size: -
V: TRBV18
DNA: TGTGCCAGCTCAGACGTGGGGTTCACTGAAGCTTTCTTT
CDR3: CASSDVGFTEAFF

D: -
J: TRBJ2-7
size: -
V: TRBV2
DNA: TGTGCCACCAAGAGGGAGGTCAACTACGAGCAGTACTTC
CDR3: CATKREVNYEQYF

D: -
J: TRBJ1-4
size: -
V: TRBV12-3/TRBV12-4
DNA: TGTGCCAGCAGTTTAGGCGAAAAACTGTTTTTT
CDR3: CASSLGEKLFF

D: -
J: TRBJ1-2
size: -
V: TRBV5-5
DNA: TGTGCCAGCAGCTTGGCAGGGAAAGGTTTCCCCTATGGCTACACCTTC
CDR3: CASSLAGKGFPYGYTF

D: -
J: TRBJ1-6
size: -
V: TRBV5-5
DNA: TGTGCCAGCAGCTTGGACCGACTACGAATCTCCTATAATTCACCCCTCCACTTT
CDR3: CASSLDRLRISYNSPLHF

D: -
J: TRBJ1-1
size: -
V: TRBV18
DNA: TGTGCCAGCTCACCCGCGGGCGGCACTGAAGCTTTCTTT
CDR3: CASSPAGGTEAFF

D: -
J: TRBJ2-1
size: -
V: TRBV3-1/TRBV3-2
DNA: TGTGCCAGCAGCCAAGTGGGGGCCTCCTACAATGAGCAGTTCTTC
CDR3: CASSQVGASYNEQFF

D: TRBD1
J: TRBJ1-1
size: -
V: TRBV5-4
DNA: TGTGCCAGCAGCTTTTGGACAGGGCAGAACACTGAAGCTTTCTTT
CDR3: CASSFWTGQNTEAFF

D: -
J: TRBJ1-1
size: -
V: TRBV28
DNA: TGTGCCAGCAGTTTACTACTTCTGACTGAAGCTTTCTTT
CDR3: CASSLLLLTEAFF

D: -
J: TRBJ1-1
size: once
V: TRBV30
DNA: TGTGCCTGGAGTATGGGGACACACCGCGGAATTGAAGCTTTCTTT
CDR3: CAWSMGTHRGIEAFF

D: -
J: TRBJ1-6
size: -
V: TRBV5-1
DNA: TGCGCCAGCAGCCCGACCGGGACTGAGAATTCACCCCTCCACTTT
CDR3: CASSPTGTENSPLHF

D: -
J: TRBJ1-1
size: once
V: TRBV30
DNA: TGTGCCTGGAGTGGGGGAACCAGGGGTAACACTGAAGCTTTCTTT
CDR3: CAWSGGTRGNTEAFF

D: -
J: TRBJ1-2
size: once
V: TRBV6-5
DNA: TGTGCCAGCAGTAGTTTTGGGACGCGCCGCTATGGCTACACCTTC
CDR3: CASSSFGTRRYGYTF

D: -
J: TRBJ2-1
size: -
V: TRBV28
DNA: TGTGCCAGCGGTCGAAGGGGGATGGGGAACAATGAGCAGTTCTTC
CDR3: CASGRRGMGNNEQFF

D: -
J: TRBJ2-7
size: -
V: TRBV18
DNA: TGTGCCAGCTCACCATTCCCCGATTACGAGCAGTACTTC
CDR3: CASSPFPDYEQYF

D: TRBD2
J: TRBJ2-7
size: -
V: TRBV4-1
DNA: TGCGCCAGCAGCCAAAGTAGCGGGGGGGCGGAAGAGCAGTACTTC
CDR3: CASSQSSGGAEEQYF

D: TRBD1
J: TRBJ2-2
size: -
V: TRBV5-1
DNA: TGCGCCAGCAGCTTGAACCGACAGGGGACCGGGGAGCTGTTTTTT
CDR3: CASSLNRQGTGELFF

D: -
J: TRBJ2-7
size: -
V: TRBV30
DNA: TGTGCCTGGAGTGCACCCGGGACCAGAACGTACGAGCAGTACTTC
CDR3: CAWSAPGTRTYEQYF

D: -
J: TRBJ1-1
size: once
V: TRBV3-1/TRBV3-2
DNA: TGTGCCAGCAGCCGTCGGCCGAACACTGAAGCTTTCTTT
CDR3: CASSRRPNTEAFF

D: -
J: TRBJ1-1
size: -
V: TRBV18
DNA: TGTGCCAGCTCACCAAGATTAGGGTCCGAAACTGAAGCTTTCTTT
CDR3: CASSPRLGSETEAFF

D: -
J: TRBJ1-2
size: -
V: TRBV6-5
DNA: TGTGCCAGCAGTTACGGGGGGGCGCATGGCTACACCTTC
CDR3: CASSYGGAHGYTF

D: TRBD1
J: TRBJ1-2
size: -
V: TRBV6-5
DNA: TGTGCCAGCAGCACAGGGGTAGGCTACACCTTC
CDR3: CASSTGVGYTF

D: -
J: TRBJ2-2
size: -
V: TRBV5-1
DNA: TGCGCCAGCAGCTTCATACTCCACACCGGGGAGCTGTTTTTT
CDR3: CASSFILHTGELFF

D: -
J: TRBJ1-2
size: -
V: TRBV7-2
DNA: TGTGCCAGCAGCATACAGGGAGACTATGGCTACACCTTC
CDR3: CASSIQGDYGYTF

D: -
J: TRBJ1-2
size: -
V: TRBV6-5
DNA: TGTGCCAGCAGTTACTCTGTCGGGGCCGGTAACTATGGCTACACCTTC
CDR3: CASSYSVGAGNYGYTF

D: TRBD2
J: TRBJ2-7
size: -
V: TRBV13
DNA: TGTGCCAGCAGCTCTAGACTAGCGGGGGGGCGGGGGGAGCAGTACTTC
CDR3: CASSSRLAGGRGEQYF

D: -
J: TRBJ1-4
size: -
V: TRBV28
DNA: TGTGCCAGCTTGCAGGGTCTCAGTGAAAAACTGTTTTTT
CDR3: CASLQGLSEKLFF

D: -
J: TRBJ2-4
size: -
V: TRBV27
DNA: TGTGCCAGCAGTTCTGAAGTCCGGGGGATGAACATTCAGTACTTC
CDR3: CASSSEVRGMNIQYF

D: -
J: TRBJ1-1
size: -
V: TRBV6-6
DNA: TGTGCCAGCAGTTACGGGGCCCCGGGAGGGTACACTGAAGCTTTCTTT
CDR3: CASSYGAPGGYTEAFF

D: -
J: TRBJ1-2
size: -
V: TRBV28
DNA: TGTGCCAGCAGTTTAAATACCGGCAGGTTGAGGAACTATGGCTACACCTTC
CDR3: CASSLNTGRLRNYGYTF

D: TRBD2
J: TRBJ2-3
size: -
V: TRBV6-4
DNA: TGTGCCAGCAGTGAAATGGGGGGGGAAGATACGCAGTATTTT
CDR3: CASSEMGGEDTQYF

D: -
J: TRBJ2-7
size: -
V: TRBV25-1
DNA: TGTGCCAGCAGTATACCCGCCCTGTCCGAGCAGTACTTC
CDR3: CASSIPALSEQYF

D: -
J: TRBJ2-3
size: -
V: TRBV5-8
DNA: TGTGCCAGCAGCTTGCAGGGGGGCCTCAGCACAGATACGCAGTATTTT
CDR3: CASSLQGGLSTDTQYF

D: -
J: TRBJ1-2
size: -
V: TRBV30
DNA: TGTGCCTGGACCGAGGGGGCTAACTATGGCTACACCTTC
CDR3: CAWTEGANYGYTF

D: -
J: TRBJ1-2
size: -
V: TRBV28
DNA: TGTGCCAGCAGCGGACAGACTATCTATGGCTACACCTTC
CDR3: CASSGQTIYGYTF

D: -
J: TRBJ1-3
size: -
V: TRBV7-8
DNA: TGTGCCAGCAGCTCATCCGGGACACGACCCGACCTCTCTGGAAACACCATATATTTT
CDR3: CASSSSGTRPDLSGNTIYF

D: TRBD1
J: TRBJ2-7
size: -
V: TRBV6-5
DNA: TGTGCCAGCAGTACGCTGGACAGGGCCTACGAGCAGTACTTC
CDR3: CASSTLDRAYEQYF

D: TRBD1
J: TRBJ1-6
size: few
V: TRBV15
DNA: TGTGCCACCAGCACCTGGACAGGGTCATCACCCCTCCACTTT
CDR3: CATSTWTGSSPLHF

D: -
J: TRBJ2-3
size: once
V: TRBV18
DNA: TGTGCCAGCTCACCCGTCCAGGCCACAGATACGCAGTATTTT
CDR3: CASSPVQATDTQYF